In this sample, the clone carrying this T cell receptor beta chain turned up many times. Its antigen is undetermined. This specimen comes from a study of identical twins. Study-level findings and limits: Partly confounded zero-insertion analyses could result from invariant MAIT and iNKT cells.

TCRdb processed the 5' RACE reads anew with MiXCR; each CDR3 protein has one entry. The sample consists of hundreds of thousands of distinct CDR3 sequences, 5.5% to 7.5% of them appearing once. The specimen sequenced was naive T cells sorted from blood. The clonotype was recovered from a man between 18 and 35 years old in good health.

CDR3 sequence reads: CASSLGLTSESAFF. Written as DNA, the CDR3 is TGTGCCAGCAGCTTAGGCCTGACGTCTGAGTCGGCTTTCTTT. The rearrangement uses TRBV7-8 and TRBJ1-1; D is unresolved. Germline CDR1 and CDR2: SGHVS and FQNEAQ. This CDR3 has 14 residues. Trimming stripped 1 base from V and 11 bases from J, with 17 bases between.